This TCR beta chain was found in a study of blood T cell repertoires in COVID-19. This clone came up once. Per the study methods: By means of reference gene primer amplification, nucleated cell counts were estimated. TCRdb's table, derived via immunoSEQ multiplex PCR, lists solely in-frame clones and lacks some. The V and J calls and the clone size are those of that table, but D and trimming were determined from the DNA. The sample includes about 140,000 clones, around 84% seen only once; the top ten take 8.2%. CDR1 SGHNT and CDR2 YENEEA come from the germline V gene. Between the trimmed V and J ends, which lost 4 bases and 4 bases, there was a span of 14 bases. The CDR3 runs to 15 residues.

This chain links TRBV11-3 with TRBJ1-5; D is possibly TRBD1 (5 bases). Input material: peripheral blood. This clonotype was sampled from a woman in her sixties with acute or convalescent COVID-19. CDR3 loop: CASSWVRGQNQPQHF. The CDR3 coding sequence is TGTGCCAGCAGCTGGGTAAGGGGCCAGAATCAGCCCCAGCATTTT.